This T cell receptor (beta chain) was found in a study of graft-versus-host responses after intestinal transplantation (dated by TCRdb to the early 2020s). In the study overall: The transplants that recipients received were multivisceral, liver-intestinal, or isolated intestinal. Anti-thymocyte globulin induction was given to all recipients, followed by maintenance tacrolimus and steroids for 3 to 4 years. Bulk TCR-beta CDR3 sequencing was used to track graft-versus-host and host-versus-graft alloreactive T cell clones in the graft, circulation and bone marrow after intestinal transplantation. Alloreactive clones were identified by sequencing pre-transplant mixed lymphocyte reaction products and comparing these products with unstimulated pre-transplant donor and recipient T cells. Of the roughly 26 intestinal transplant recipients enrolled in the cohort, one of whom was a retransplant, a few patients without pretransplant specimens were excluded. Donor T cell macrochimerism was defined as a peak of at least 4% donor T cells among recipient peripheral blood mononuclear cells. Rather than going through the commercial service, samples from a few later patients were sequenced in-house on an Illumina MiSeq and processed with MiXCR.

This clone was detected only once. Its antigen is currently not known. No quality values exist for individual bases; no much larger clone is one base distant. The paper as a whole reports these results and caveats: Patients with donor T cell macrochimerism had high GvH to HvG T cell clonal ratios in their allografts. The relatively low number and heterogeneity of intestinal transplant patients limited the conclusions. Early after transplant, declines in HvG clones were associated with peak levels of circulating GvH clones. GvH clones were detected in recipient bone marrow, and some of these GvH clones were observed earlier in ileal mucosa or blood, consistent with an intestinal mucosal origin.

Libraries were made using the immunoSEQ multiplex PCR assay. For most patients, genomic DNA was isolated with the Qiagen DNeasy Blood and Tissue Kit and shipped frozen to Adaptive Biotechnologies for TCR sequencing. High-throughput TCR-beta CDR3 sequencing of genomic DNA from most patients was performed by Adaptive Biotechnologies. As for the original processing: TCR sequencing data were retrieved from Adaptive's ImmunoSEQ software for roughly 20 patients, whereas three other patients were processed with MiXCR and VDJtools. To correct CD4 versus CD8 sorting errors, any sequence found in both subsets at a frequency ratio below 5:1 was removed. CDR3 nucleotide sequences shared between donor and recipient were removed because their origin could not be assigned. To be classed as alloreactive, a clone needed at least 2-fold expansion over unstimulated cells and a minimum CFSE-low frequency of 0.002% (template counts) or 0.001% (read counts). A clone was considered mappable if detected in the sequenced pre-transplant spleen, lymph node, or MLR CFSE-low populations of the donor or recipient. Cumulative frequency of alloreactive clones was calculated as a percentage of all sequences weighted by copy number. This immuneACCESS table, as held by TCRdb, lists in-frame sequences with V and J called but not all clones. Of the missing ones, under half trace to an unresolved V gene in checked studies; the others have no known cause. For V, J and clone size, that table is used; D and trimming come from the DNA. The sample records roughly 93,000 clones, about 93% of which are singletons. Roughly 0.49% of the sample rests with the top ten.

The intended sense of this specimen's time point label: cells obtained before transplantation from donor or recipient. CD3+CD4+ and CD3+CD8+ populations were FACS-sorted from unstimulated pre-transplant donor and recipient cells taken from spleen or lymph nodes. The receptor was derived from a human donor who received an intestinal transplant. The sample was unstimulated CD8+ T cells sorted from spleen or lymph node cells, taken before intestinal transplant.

Here is the DNA: TGTGCCAGTAGTAAGAACCAACTAGCGGGGGGATACACAGATACGCAGTATTTT. Its product reads: CASSKNQLAGGYTDTQYF. Recombination joined TRBV19 with TRBJ2-3; a stretch of 12 junction bases matches TRBD2. The germline V gene (reference sequence) provides CDR1 LNHDA and CDR2 SQIVND. There are 18 amino acids in the CDR3, from cysteine to phenylalanine inclusive. The only DNA kept is the CDR3, 54 bases in frame from the first base. V has 4 bases trimmed and J has 2 bases trimmed; junction bases matching no gene number 10.